This T cell receptor (beta chain) stems from a study of blood T cell repertoires in COVID-19. Measured with immunoSEQ multiplex PCR; TCRdb has only the in-frame clones, and not every one. This sample yields 200,000 to 300,000 clones, of which 88% are seen a single time; 0.95% to 1.5% belongs to the top ten. CDR3 length equals 15 residues. With 3 bases removed from V and 0 bases from J, the gap between germline ends came to 14 bases. The germline V gene encodes CDR1 DFQATT and CDR2 SNEGSKA (reference sequence). Sequencing used PBMCs or T cells enriched from blood (not recorded which). The rearrangement links TRBV20-1 to TRBJ1-2; no clear D. The receptor's source is a woman between 40 and 55 years old with acute COVID-19. CDR3 amino acids: CSASGTGGSNYGYTF. CDR3 DNA sequence: TGCAGTGCTAGTGGCACGGGAGGTTCTAACTATGGCTACACCTTC.